Listed below are T cell receptor beta chains from one sample, sequenced in a study of blood T cell repertoires in COVID-19. This table comes from immunoSEQ multiplex PCR, and its TCRdb copy is limited to in-frame clones, with some not included. The table lists approximately 250,000 clones, over 80% of them singletons. Specimen: peripheral blood. These receptors all come from a woman aged 40 to 50 who had recovered from COVID-19. Each CDR3 is given with its conserved first and last residue. Fields, in order: J gene, D gene, clone size, V gene, CDR3 protein, CDR3 DNA. A D gene is named only where the DNA matches it firmly. Some rows have no size entry. The others give once, few or many, or a class for an expanded clone.

j_gene: TRBJ2-5; d_gene: -; abundance: -; v_gene: TRBV7-9; CDR3aa: CASSFRDLETQYF; CDR3nt: TGTGCCAGCAGCTTCCGGGATCTGGAGACCCAGTACTTC
j_gene: TRBJ1-2; d_gene: TRBD1; abundance: -; v_gene: TRBV10-3; CDR3aa: CAITPDRENGYTF; CDR3nt: TGTGCCATCACCCCGGACAGGGAGAATGGCTACACCTTC
j_gene: TRBJ1-2; d_gene: -; abundance: -; v_gene: TRBV19; CDR3aa: CASIPTGPPSNYGYTF; CDR3nt: TGTGCCAGTATACCCACAGGACCCCCTTCTAACTATGGCTACACCTTC
j_gene: TRBJ1-1; d_gene: -; abundance: few; v_gene: TRBV29-1; CDR3aa: CSVGRGDSEAFF; CDR3nt: TGCAGCGTTGGGCGAGGCGACAGCGAAGCTTTCTTT
j_gene: TRBJ2-1; d_gene: -; abundance: -; v_gene: TRBV6-6; CDR3aa: CASSSPQDEQFF; CDR3nt: TGTGCCAGCAGTTCCCCGCAGGATGAGCAGTTCTTC
j_gene: TRBJ1-6; d_gene: -; abundance: -; v_gene: TRBV28; CDR3aa: CASSPPGEPLHF; CDR3nt: TGTGCCAGCAGTCCTCCAGGGGAACCCCTCCACTTT
j_gene: TRBJ2-5; d_gene: TRBD2; abundance: -; v_gene: TRBV18; CDR3aa: CASSPPGSGGQRETQYF; CDR3nt: TGTGCCAGCTCACCCCCGGGTAGCGGGGGTCAAAGGGAGACCCAGTACTTC
j_gene: TRBJ2-1; d_gene: TRBD1; abundance: -; v_gene: TRBV11-2; CDR3aa: CASRRTGANEQFF; CDR3nt: TGTGCCAGCAGAAGGACAGGGGCCAATGAGCAGTTCTTC
j_gene: TRBJ2-6; d_gene: -; abundance: -; v_gene: TRBV3-1/TRBV3-2; CDR3aa: CASSSKDGRTSGANVLTF; CDR3nt: TGTGCCAGCAGCTCCAAGGATGGGCGGACTTCTGGGGCCAACGTCCTGACTTTC
j_gene: TRBJ1-1; d_gene: -; abundance: -; v_gene: TRBV5-5; CDR3aa: CASSLVPGNTEAFF; CDR3nt: TGTGCCAGCAGCCTGGTTCCGGGAAACACTGAAGCTTTCTTT
j_gene: TRBJ2-3; d_gene: -; abundance: -; v_gene: TRBV28; CDR3aa: CASKAGGVTDTQYF; CDR3nt: TGTGCCAGCAAAGCCGGCGGGGTCACAGATACGCAGTATTTT
j_gene: TRBJ2-5; d_gene: -; abundance: -; v_gene: TRBV7-9; CDR3aa: CASSHGQFQETQYF; CDR3nt: TGTGCCAGCAGCCACGGACAGTTTCAGGAGACCCAGTACTTC
j_gene: TRBJ2-1; d_gene: -; abundance: -; v_gene: TRBV3-1/TRBV3-2; CDR3aa: CASSPLRGGPFF; CDR3nt: TGTGCCAGCAGCCCTTTAAGGGGGGGCCCCTTCTTC
j_gene: TRBJ2-7; d_gene: -; abundance: -; v_gene: TRBV28; CDR3aa: CASERSSYEQYF; CDR3nt: TGTGCCAGCGAGCGTAGCTCCTACGAGCAGTACTTC
j_gene: TRBJ1-4; d_gene: -; abundance: once; v_gene: TRBV6-6; CDR3aa: CASSGLGGYNEKLFF; CDR3nt: TGTGCCAGCAGTGGACTAGGGGGTTACAATGAAAAACTGTTTTTT
j_gene: TRBJ2-1; d_gene: -; abundance: -; v_gene: TRBV3-1/TRBV3-2; CDR3aa: CASSQGQFFYNEQFF; CDR3nt: TGTGCCAGCAGCCAAGGACAGTTCTTCTACAATGAGCAGTTCTTC
j_gene: TRBJ2-3; d_gene: -; abundance: -; v_gene: TRBV10-3; CDR3aa: CAISESWTADTQYF; CDR3nt: TGTGCCATCAGTGAGTCGTGGACTGCAGATACGCAGTATTTT
j_gene: TRBJ2-7; d_gene: TRBD2; abundance: once; v_gene: TRBV29-1; CDR3aa: CSVSGGSYEQYF; CDR3nt: TGCAGCGTCAGCGGGGGTTCCTACGAGCAGTACTTC
j_gene: TRBJ2-7; d_gene: TRBD1; abundance: -; v_gene: TRBV4-1; CDR3aa: CASSQPTGTGSGEQYF; CDR3nt: TGCGCCAGCAGCCAACCGACCGGGACAGGGTCGGGTGAGCAGTACTTC
j_gene: TRBJ1-4; d_gene: TRBD1; abundance: -; v_gene: TRBV28; CDR3aa: CASNTEGASEKLFF; CDR3nt: TGTGCCAGCAATACTGAGGGGGCTAGTGAAAAACTGTTTTTT
j_gene: TRBJ1-6; d_gene: TRBD1; abundance: -; v_gene: TRBV28; CDR3aa: CASSFPTGQSSPLHF; CDR3nt: TGTGCCAGCAGTTTTCCGACAGGGCAGAGTTCACCCCTCCACTTT
j_gene: TRBJ1-3; d_gene: -; abundance: few; v_gene: TRBV5-1; CDR3aa: CASTTGPRSGNTIYF; CDR3nt: TGCGCCAGCACGACAGGCCCCCGCTCTGGAAACACCATATATTTT
j_gene: TRBJ1-2; d_gene: -; abundance: -; v_gene: TRBV3-1/TRBV3-2; CDR3aa: CASSQVQVGYTF; CDR3nt: TGTGCCAGCAGCCAAGTACAGGTTGGCTACACCTTC
j_gene: TRBJ2-1; d_gene: -; abundance: -; v_gene: TRBV11-3; CDR3aa: CASSLAGYEQFF; CDR3nt: TGTGCCAGCAGCTTAGCGGGTTACGAGCAGTTCTTC
j_gene: TRBJ2-3; d_gene: TRBD2; abundance: -; v_gene: TRBV5-1; CDR3aa: CASSLGLAGTGTDTQYF; CDR3nt: TGCGCCAGCAGCTTGGGCCTAGCGGGGACGGGGACAGATACGCAGTATTTT
j_gene: TRBJ1-2; d_gene: TRBD1; abundance: -; v_gene: TRBV28; CDR3aa: CASRTGTAFYPSNYGYTF; CDR3nt: TGTGCCAGCAGGACCGGGACAGCTTTCTATCCCTCTAACTATGGCTACACCTTC
j_gene: TRBJ2-1; d_gene: TRBD1; abundance: -; v_gene: TRBV5-6; CDR3aa: CASSSGQTEQFF; CDR3nt: TGTGCCAGCAGCTCGGGACAGACAGAGCAGTTCTTC
j_gene: TRBJ1-2; d_gene: -; abundance: -; v_gene: TRBV6-6; CDR3aa: CASSPGLKRGYGYTF; CDR3nt: TGTGCCAGCAGTCCCGGATTGAAAAGGGGCTATGGCTACACCTTC
j_gene: TRBJ1-3; d_gene: -; abundance: -; v_gene: TRBV10-3; CDR3aa: CAISESLNRGNTIYF; CDR3nt: TGTGCCATCAGTGAGTCCCTGAACCGGGGAAACACCATATATTTT